This T cell receptor beta chain comes out of a study of blood T cell repertoires in COVID-19. Original processing methods: By means of reference gene primer amplification, nucleated cell counts were estimated. Produced via immunoSEQ multiplex PCR; TCRdb's table is partial and in-frame only. V and J calls and clone size follow that table, whereas D and trimming were derived from the DNA. The sample lists a few hundred thousand clones, 70% to 90% occurring once. Participants, roughly 18 to 90 years old, spanned approximately 26 US areas. Recovered status applied to Cohort 3 donors who had two consecutive negative PCRs. It also applied to those with clearance or with symptom resolution. This clonotype was obtained from a man in his forties or fifties who had recovered from COVID-19. The sequenced material came from PBMCs or T cells enriched from blood (not recorded which).

CDR3 nucleotides: TGTGCCACCTGGGACACCTACTCCTACGAGCAGTACTTC. Its protein product is CATWDTYSYEQYF. The gene calls are TRBV19 and TRBJ2-7, with TRBD1 as a possible D gene (6 bases). Trimming stripped 10 bases from V and 0 bases from J, with 13 bases between. The CDR3 totals 13 residues. Germline loops: CDR1 LNHDA, CDR2 SQIVND (reference sequence).